What follows describes a single TCR beta chain. The same CDR3 also results from other DNA sequences found in this sample. The CDR3 is made up of 15 amino acids. V lost 0 bases and J 5 bases, leaving 11 bases between the germline ends. Looked up from germline, CDR1 is SGDLS and CDR2 is YYNGEE. The sample is drawn from a study of T cell changes during pregnancy in multiple sclerosis. TCRdb's table, derived via immunoSEQ multiplex PCR, lists solely in-frame clones and lacks some. The repertoire has 60,000 to 90,000 clones, roughly 90% of them found once; the top ten carry about 1.9%. This clonotype originated in a female donor with multiple sclerosis, enrolled in a pregnancy study. The chain uses TRBV9 and TRBJ2-2; perhaps TRBD2 as D (6 bases). The material sequenced was peripheral blood, taken before pregnancy. The CDR3 DNA sequence: TGTGCCAGCAGCGTAGAAACAGGAGGGACCGGGGAGCTGTTTTTT. Protein sequence: CASSVETGGTGELFF. Full variable domain (rest looked up from reference TRBV9 and TRBJ2-2): DSGVTQTPKHLITATGQRVTLRCSPRSGDLSVYWYQQSLDQGLQFLIQYYNGEERAKGNILERFSAQQFPDLHSELNLSSLELGDSALYFCASSVETGGTGELFFGEGSRLTVL.